The T cell receptor beta chain under discussion was sequenced for a study of blood T cell repertoires in COVID-19 (dated by TCRdb to about 2020). About the investigation overall: Samples from collaborators originated in the United States, Italy and Spain and spanned both the acute and convalescent phases of COVID-19. The material from the prospective study consisted of cDNA or gDNA derived from T cells, B-cell-depleted T cells, or PBMCs. The dataset comprised deeply sampled blood TCRbeta repertoires from subjects exposed to, actively infected with, or recovered from COVID-19. A freely available public database, intended as a resource for researchers studying the immune response to SARS-CoV-2, is where the repertoires were released. Samples came from the ongoing ImmuneRACE study (first 160 participants) plus 1,254 subjects from 6 global collaborators. The sample metadata nearly always contained a de-identified subject ID, COVID-19 status, age in years and sex. Where available, HLA class I and class II types were taken from metadata supplied by the sample provider and were not determined by assay-based typing.

The collaborating institutions used their own protocols to collect whole blood in K2EDTA tubes. For TCRbeta analysis, collaborators shipped samples in one of three forms: frozen whole blood, isolated PBMCs, or DNA extracted from either of those sample types. Study-level results and caveats: The quantity of clinical and demographic metadata differed by source and by participant and was supplied without curation.

Sequences SGHTA (CDR1) and FQGNSA (CDR2) are obtained from the germline V gene. CDR3 length: 13 amino acids, cysteine to phenylalanine. The retained sequence is limited to the CDR3, 39 bases, with the frame set at the first base. V and J lose 5 bases and 0 bases, and a span of 8 bases separates them. A note on this clone: What this receptor recognizes is not known. No much larger clonotype is one base removed from it; base qualities were not supplied.

TCRbeta CDR3 regions were amplified from genomic DNA using the immunoSEQ Assay, a bias-controlled multiplex PCR. Turning to the authors' computational methods: The number of nucleated cells in each sample was estimated by amplification of reference gene primers within the assay. Sequence reads were collapsed and filtered to measure the absolute abundance of every unique TCRbeta CDR3 rearrangement. Productive Simpson clonality was computed per sample as the square root of Simpson's diversity index over productive rearrangements. TCRdb retrieved this table from immuneACCESS and kept in-frame rearrangements only. Not all clones are present; in checked studies, unresolved V genes account for under half, and no reason is known for the remainder. V, J and clone size derive from that table, while D and trimming were established from the DNA sequence. For this sample the table gives roughly 130,000 clones, of which roughly 83% were detected only once. The ten biggest clones cover over 15% of the sample.

The sample consisted of peripheral blood. The chain uses TRBV7-2 and TRBJ2-7; TRBD1 could be the D gene, as 6 bases match. This TCR was recovered from a woman aged 45-59 years with acute or convalescent COVID-19. The CDR3 corresponds to CASSAQGSYEQYF. In nucleotides, the sequence is TGTGCCAGCAGCGCACAGGGCTCCTACGAGCAGTACTTC.